A selection of T cell receptor beta chains follows, all from one sample in a study of blood T cell repertoires in COVID-19. TCRdb's copy holds only in-frame clones and misses some; the assay was immunoSEQ multiplex PCR. The data contain roughly 340,000 clones, approximately 87% of them singletons. Source material: peripheral blood. The receptors originated from a woman aged 45-60 years with COVID-19, enrolled during active disease. CDR3s include the opening cysteine and the closing phenylalanine or tryptophan. A D gene is named only where the DNA matches it firmly. Size values are once, few and many counts, or a class for expanded clones, and some rows have none.

>TRBD1|-|TRBJ2-1|TRBV27
TGTGCCAGCAGTCAATCTCCGGGACAGGGGTGGTTCTTC
CASSQSPGQGWFF
>TRBD2|-|TRBJ2-2|TRBV24-1
TGTGCCACCAGTGATTTGGCGGTAGCGGGCCGGACCGGGGAGCTGTTTTTT
CATSDLAVAGRTGELFF
>-|-|TRBJ1-1|TRBV7-9
TGTGCCTTGAGGGGGAGGAACACTGAAGCTTTCTTT
CALRGRNTEAFF
>TRBD2|-|TRBJ2-1|TRBV27
TGTGCCAGCGGGAGGGCGTTCGATGAGCAGTTCTTC
CASGRAFDEQFF
>TRBD2|once|TRBJ2-7|TRBV5-1
TGCGCCAGCAGCCCGGACGGACTAGCGGGGGGGTTCGACTACGAGCAGTACTTC
CASSPDGLAGGFDYEQYF
>TRBD2|-|TRBJ2-7|TRBV3-1/TRBV3-2
TGTGCCAGCAGCCTACTAGCGGGAGGGTCCCACGAGCAGTACTTC
CASSLLAGGSHEQYF
>-|-|TRBJ2-7|TRBV3-1/TRBV3-2
TGTGCCAGCAGCCAAGTATTGGTCGGCTCCTACGAGCAGTACTTC
CASSQVLVGSYEQYF
>-|-|TRBJ1-1|TRBV4-2
TGTGCCAGCAGCCTGGCCTCAGGGGAGGGAAGGAACACTGAAGCTTTCTTT
CASSLASGEGRNTEAFF
>TRBD1|-|TRBJ2-7|TRBV14
TGTGCCAGCAGCCAGACAGGGTATCCTCCGAGGATTTACGAGCAGTACTTC
CASSQTGYPPRIYEQYF
>-|-|TRBJ2-7|TRBV9
TGTGCCAGCAGCGTAGGGTGGGCTCCCTCCTACGAGCAGTACTTC
CASSVGWAPSYEQYF
>-|-|TRBJ1-1|TRBV6-5
TGTGCCAGCAGTTACCGGACAGACACTGAAGCTTTCTTT
CASSYRTDTEAFF
>-|-|TRBJ2-1|TRBV5-6
TGTGCCAGCCGGACAGCTGTAGCCGAGCAGTTCTTC
CASRTAVAEQFF
>TRBD1|-|TRBJ1-2|TRBV6-1
TGTGCCAGCAGTGAAGGGACAGGGGTTACGAGCTACACCTTC
CASSEGTGVTSYTF
>TRBD1|-|TRBJ1-5|TRBV11-2
TGTGCCAGCAGCAGGGACAGGGATCAGCCCCAGCATTTT
CASSRDRDQPQHF
>-|-|TRBJ1-1|TRBV12-5
TGTGCTAGTGGTTTGTCTCAGGGGTACACTGAAGCTTTCTTT
CASGLSQGYTEAFF
>TRBD2|-|TRBJ2-5|TRBV11-3
TGTGCCAGCAGCAAAGGGACTAGCGGGAGACTCCAAGAGACCCAGTACTTC
CASSKGTSGRLQETQYF
>TRBD2|-|TRBJ2-7|TRBV5-1
TGCGCCAGCACGCCATACCCGGGACTAGCCATTAAAGGACACGAGCAGTACTTC
CASTPYPGLAIKGHEQYF
>-|-|TRBJ2-7|TRBV6-5
TGTGCCAGCAGTTACCCAGACTCCTACGAGCAGTACTTC
CASSYPDSYEQYF
>TRBD1|-|TRBJ2-2|TRBV5-4
TGTGCCAGCAGGCAAAGTCCGGGACAGGTCAGCGCCGGGGAGCTGTTTTTT
CASRQSPGQVSAGELFF
>-|-|TRBJ1-3|TRBV7-8
TGTGCCAGCAGCTTAGCGAGTCAGGGCGAGCGCACCATATATTTT
CASSLASQGERTIYF